A single sample gave rise to the 9 T cell receptor beta chains below, sequenced in a study of sequential checkpoint blockade in melanoma. Treatment reported: randomized to nivolumab then ipilimumab (arm A) or the reverse (arm B). Clones were read by immunoSEQ multiplex PCR, and TCRdb kept only the in-frame ones, dropping some. The sample has 35,000 to 45,000 clones; approximately 90% are singletons. The source was CD8+ T cells sorted from blood (inferred from file names), collected from a patient given nivolumab and ipilimumab in sequence. The receptors were gathered from a human donor with melanoma.

The chain joins TRBV19 to TRBJ2-1; D possibly corresponds to TRBD1 (6 bases). The length of the CDR3 is 14 residues. V lost 7 bases and J lost 2, with 12 bases in between. Germline values: CDR1 LNHDA, CDR2 SQIVND (reference sequence). The CDR3 here is CASNPGHAYNEQFF. Here the CDR3 DNA reads TGTGCCAGTAATCCGGGACATGCCTACAATGAGCAGTTCTTC.

The V and J genes are TRBV9 and TRBJ2-2; 8 nucleotides align to TRBD2. V shed 4 bases and J 7 bases; nucleotides not matched to a gene: 9. The CDR3 is 15 residues long. The germline V gene encodes CDR1 SGDLS and CDR2 YYNGEE. The CDR3 region has the DNA TGTGCCAGCAGCCCGATGGGACTAGGTATCGGGGAGCTGTTTTTT. Residues: CASSPMGLGIGELFF.

The rearrangement joins TRBV4-1 to TRBJ2-1; D gene uncertain. Looked up from germline, CDR1 is MGHRA and CDR2 is YSYEKL. Trimming stripped 0 bases from V and 4 bases from J, with 4 bases between. The CDR3 is 13 amino acids. The CDR3 sequence is CASSQDPYNEQFF. The CDR3 coding sequence is TGCGCCAGCAGCCAAGATCCTTACAATGAGCAGTTCTTC.

V gene TRBV7-9 combines with J gene TRBJ2-1, with 7 positions matching TRBD2. The germline CDR1 and CDR2 sequences are SEHNR and FQNEAQ (reference sequence). V was pared by 4 bases and J by 2 bases, with 5 bases of the junction left unmatched. The CDR3 is 15 residues long. The chain's CDR3 is CASSSGLFTYNEQFF. CDR3 DNA: TGTGCCAGCAGCTCGGGACTATTTACCTACAATGAGCAGTTCTTC.

The chain joins TRBV27 to TRBJ2-6, with a tentative D call TRBD2 (5 bases). Deletions cut 6 bases from V and 3 bases from J, with 9 bases between. The CDR3 has 14 residues. The germline V gene has CDR1 MNHEY and CDR2 SMNVEV (reference sequence). The CDR3, as DNA: TGTGCCAGCAGCCCACGGGGTGGGGCCAACGTCCTGACTTTC. Protein: CASSPRGGANVLTF.

This chain connects TRBV14 to TRBJ2-1, with a tentative D call TRBD2 (6 bases). V lost 1 base, J lost 0 bases, and 13 bases lay in between. The CDR3 is 17 amino acids. The germline V gene encodes CDR1 SGHDN and CDR2 FVKESK. The CDR3 DNA follows: TGTGCCAGCAGCCAAGGCCGGGGGTCTAGCTCCTACAATGAGCAGTTCTTC. This codes for CASSQGRGSSSYNEQFF.

The V gene is TRBV7-9, the J gene TRBJ2-1, with unresolved D. CDR1 and CDR2 from the germline V gene are SEHNR and FQNEAQ (reference sequence). This CDR3 is built from 12 residues. V lost 5 bases, J lost 5 bases, and 7 bases lay in between. The DNA for the CDR3 is TGTGCCAGCAGCACCCTAAACAATGAGCAGTTCTTC. Its translation: CASSTLNNEQFF. The full variable domain, with the rest looked up from reference TRBV7-9 and TRBJ2-1, is DTGVSQNPRHKITKRGQNVTFRCDPISEHNRLYWYRQTLGQGPEFLTYFQNEAQLEKSRLLSDRFSAERPKGSFSTLEIQRTEQGDSAMYLCASSTLNNEQFFGPGTRLTVL.

CDR3 amino acids: CASSQGTTNEKLFF. As DNA, the CDR3 is TGTGCCAGCAGCCAGGGTACTACTAATGAAAAACTGTTTTTT. The rearrangement links TRBV7-2 to TRBJ1-4; D perhaps matches TRBD1 (5 bases). CDR1 and CDR2 from the germline V gene are SGHTA and FQGNSA. This CDR3 is built from 14 residues. Trimming removed 5 bases at V and 2 bases at J, with 9 bases between.

As DNA, the CDR3 is TGTGCCAGCAGCCCGGGACAGGGGAACACTGAAGCTTTCTTT. This gives the protein CASSPGQGNTEAFF. J is TRBJ1-1 and V is TRBV11-2; 9 positions agree with TRBD1. V gave up 5 bases and J gave up 1 base; unmatched junction bases: 2. The CDR3 extends over 14 amino acids. The V gene's germline CDR1 is SGHAT and CDR2 FQNNGV.